The 17 T cell receptor beta chains in this list originate from one sample, sequenced in a study of persistence of HIV-infected CD4 T cells. Sequencing used immunoSEQ version 4 in survey mode. Profiled with immunoSEQ multiplex PCR; TCRdb holds only in-frame clones, not every one. The sample shows 25,000 to 35,000 clones, roughly three quarters of them seen only once. An overlapping HIV-1 Gag peptide pool stimulated these cells at about 0.9 ug/peptide/mL. Responding CD4+ T cells were sorted by upregulation of both CD40 ligand and CD69. These TCRs are of unknown antigen specificity. The sequencing here drew on CD4+ T cells sorted from PBMCs after approximately 19-hour stimulation, taken from a patient who received antiretroviral therapy. The receptors were gathered from an adult man with HIV who was CMV-seropositive.

This clone appeared once. The chain uses TRBV6-2 or TRBV6-3 and TRBJ2-3, with D perhaps TRBD1 or TRBD2 (6 bases each). The V gene's germline CDR1 is MNHEY and CDR2 SVGEGT. This CDR3 spans 15 amino acids. V was clipped by 0 bases and J by 8 bases, with 15 bases between them. CDR3 protein: CASSYSLQGGGTQYF. In DNA, the CDR3 is TGTGCCAGCAGTTACTCGCTACAGGGAGGCGGTACGCAGTATTTT.

This clone was seen more than once but under ten times. The genes are TRBV6-1 and TRBJ2-7; D is undetermined. Germline CDR1 MNHNS, CDR2 SASEGT. V was clipped by 0 bases and J by 3 bases, with 12 bases between them. CDR3 length: 15 residues. CDR3 loop: CASSEALQRHYEQYF. The CDR3 DNA follows: TGTGCCAGCAGTGAAGCGCTGCAACGCCACTACGAGCAGTACTTC.

The rearrangement joins TRBV10-1 to TRBJ2-2; 8 bases align to TRBD1. Germline lookup yields CDR1 WNHNN and CDR2 SYGVQD (reference sequence). The CDR3 spans 12 residues. V gave up 8 bases and J gave up 4 bases; unmatched junction bases: 0. The DNA for the CDR3 is TGCGCCAGCGGACAGGGCACCGGGGAGCTGTTTTTT. Amino acid sequence: CASGQGTGELFF.

As regards this clone: Other DNA sequences in this specimen translate into the identical CDR3. The rearrangement links TRBV19 to TRBJ1-2; D possibly corresponds to TRBD1 (5 bases). V lost 2 bases and J 7 bases, leaving 14 bases between the germline ends. Germline lookup yields CDR1 LNHDA and CDR2 SQIVND (reference sequence). This CDR3 contains 14 residues. DNA of the CDR3: TGTGCCAGTAGTATATCTGGGGACCTCTCTGGCTACACCTTC. Protein product: CASSISGDLSGYTF.

The CDR3 sequence is CASSVGTGRSPLHF. CDR3 nucleotide sequence: TGTGCCAGCAGCGTGGGGACAGGGCGATCACCCCTCCACTTT. This chain connects TRBV9 to TRBJ1-6; TRBD1 aligns across 9 bases. The junction had 4 bases not matched to a gene; V was cut back by 2 bases and J by 10 bases. The CDR3 has 14 amino acids. CDR1 SGDLS and CDR2 YYNGEE come from the germline V gene.

This rearrangement joins TRBV7-2 to TRBJ1-1; 7 nucleotides line up with TRBD1. V dropped 0 bases and J dropped 6; count of bases not matched to a gene: 7. This CDR3 comprises 15 residues. CDR1 is SGHTA and CDR2 is FQGNSA in the germline V gene. The CDR3 here is CASSLARGPGAEAFF. The CDR3 DNA is TGTGCCAGCAGCTTAGCGAGGGGGCCGGGGGCTGAAGCTTTCTTT.

By share, this clone ranks as medium-sized. This chain links TRBV24-1 with TRBJ2-2, with 10 bases matching TRBD1. V trimming: 8 bases; J trimming: 7 bases; junction bases outside the gene matches: 6. This CDR3 spans 14 amino acids. Germline V gives CDR1 KGHDR, CDR2 SFDVKD. The CDR3 reads CATKGQGRSGELFF. Here the CDR3 DNA reads TGTGCCACCAAGGGACAGGGGAGGAGCGGGGAGCTGTTTTTT.

This clone was counted only a few times. The genes are TRBV29-1 and TRBJ1-1; D is ambiguous. Germline lookup yields CDR1 SQVTM and CDR2 ANQGSEA. V was shortened by 4 bases and J by 3 bases, with 9 bases between the two germline ends. The CDR3 runs 12 residues. In nucleotides, the CDR3 is TGCAGCGTTGTAACGGGTTACACTGAAGCTTTCTTT. Its translation: CSVVTGYTEAFF.

The chain combines TRBV5-1 with TRBJ2-1, with 14 bases matching TRBD2. Germline loops: CDR1 SGHRS, CDR2 YFSETQ. J lost 9 bases, V lost 4 bases, and 9 bases had no gene match. The CDR3 spans 16 residues. The CDR3 is CASSVGTSGGLGEQFF. CDR3 bases: TGCGCCAGCAGCGTAGGGACTAGCGGGGGCCTAGGTGAGCAGTTCTTC.

This sequence joins TRBV5-4 and TRBJ2-1; TRBD2 matches 7 bases. The CDR3 runs 14 residues. Germline CDR1 and CDR2: SGHNT and YYREEE (reference sequence). With 3 bases clipped from V and 7 bases from J, the junction kept 7 bases outside the gene matches. CDR3 in DNA: TGTGCCAGCAGCTGGGGGGTGCGGGGGAATGAGCAGTTCTTC. Translating gives CASSWGVRGNEQFF. Supplemented by reference TRBV5-4 and TRBJ2-1, the full variable domain reads ETGVTQSPTHLIKTRGQQVTLRCSSQSGHNTVSWYQQALGQGPQFIFQYYREEENGRGNFPPRFSGLQFPNYSSELNVNALELDDSALYLCASSWGVRGNEQFFGPGTRLTVL.

V and J are TRBV6-2 or TRBV6-3 and TRBJ1-6; D ambiguous. There are 14 residues in the CDR3. Trimming pared 3 bases from V and 9 bases from J, leaving 12 bases between. Germline CDR1 is MNHEY and CDR2 is SVGEGT. The CDR3 here is CASSYESKGSPLHF. The CDR3 nucleotides are TGTGCCAGCAGTTATGAGAGCAAGGGTTCACCCCTCCACTTT.

This chain links TRBV20-1 with TRBJ1-1; D unclear. V lost 3 bases to trimming and J lost 1 base, with 6 bases between them. From germline, CDR1 is DFQATT and CDR2 SNEGSKA (reference sequence). This CDR3 has 12 amino acids. The CDR3, as DNA: TGCAGTGCTAGTGGTCAGAACACTGAAGCTTTCTTT. It codes for CSASGQNTEAFF.

In its sample, this clone was seen a few times. V and J are TRBV19 and TRBJ1-5; D unresolved. CDR1 and CDR2 (germline): LNHDA, SQIVND (reference sequence). This CDR3 region has 14 residues. Trimming removed 2 bases from V and 0 bases from J, with 5 bases in between. Here the CDR3 DNA reads TGTGCCAGTAGTATAAGCGATAGCAATCAGCCCCAGCATTTT. Protein: CASSISDSNQPQHF.

The rearrangement links TRBV2 to TRBJ1-1; the D is unclear. Germline V gene lookup returns CDR1 SNHLY and CDR2 FYNNEI. The CDR3 is made up of 14 amino acids. V shed 1 base and J shed 5 bases, with 11 bases lying between them. CDR3 protein: CASSEGLRGTEAFF. CDR3 coding DNA: TGTGCCAGCAGTGAAGGCCTAAGAGGGACTGAAGCTTTCTTT.

This clone was counted a few times. V is TRBV28 and J is TRBJ1-5; weak D call: TRBD1 (6 bases). In germline, CDR1 is MDHEN, CDR2 SYDVKM. V gave up 4 bases and J gave up 3 bases, with 13 bases separating them. This CDR3 comprises 15 residues. The CDR3 DNA is TGTGCCAGCAGTTCCTTCGACAGGTTCAATCAGCCCCAGCATTTT. This sequence encodes CASSSFDRFNQPQHF. Full variable domain (outside the CDR3, taken from reference TRBV28 and TRBJ1-5): DVKVTQSSRYLVKRTGEKVFLECVQDMDHENMFWYRQDPGLGLRLIYFSYDVKMKEKGDIPEGYSVSREKKERFSLILESASTNQTSMYLCASSSFDRFNQPQHFGDGTRLSIL.

The chain has TRBV18 and TRBJ1-2; tentative D call: TRBD1 (6 bases). V was shortened by 6 bases and J by 3 bases, with 17 bases between the two germline ends. Germline CDR1 is KGHSH and CDR2 is LQKENI. The CDR3 is 15 residues long. CDR3: CASSLGTGKDYGYTF. CDR3 in DNA: TGTGCCAGCTCCTTGGGAACAGGGAAGGACTATGGCTACACCTTC.

The rearrangement links TRBV7-9 to TRBJ1-1; D call uncertain. Trimming took off 5 bases at V and 0 bases at J, with 10 bases between the two ends. Germline V gene sequence: CDR1 SEHNR, CDR2 FQNEAQ (reference sequence). The CDR3 sequence is 14 residues long. The CDR3 sequence: CASSEYEVNTEAFF. Written as DNA, the CDR3 is TGTGCCAGCAGCGAATACGAGGTGAACACTGAAGCTTTCTTT.